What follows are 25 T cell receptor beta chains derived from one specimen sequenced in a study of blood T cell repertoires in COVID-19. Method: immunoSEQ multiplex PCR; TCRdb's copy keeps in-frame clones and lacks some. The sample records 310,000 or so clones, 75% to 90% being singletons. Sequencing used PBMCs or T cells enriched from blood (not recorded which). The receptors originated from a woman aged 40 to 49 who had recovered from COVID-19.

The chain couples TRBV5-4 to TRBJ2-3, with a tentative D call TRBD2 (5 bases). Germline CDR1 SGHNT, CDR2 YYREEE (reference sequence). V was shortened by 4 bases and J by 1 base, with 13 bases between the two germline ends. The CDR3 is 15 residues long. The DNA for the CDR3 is TGTGCCAGCAGCCTGTCAAGAGCGGGCACAGATACGCAGTATTTT. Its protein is CASSLSRAGTDTQYF.

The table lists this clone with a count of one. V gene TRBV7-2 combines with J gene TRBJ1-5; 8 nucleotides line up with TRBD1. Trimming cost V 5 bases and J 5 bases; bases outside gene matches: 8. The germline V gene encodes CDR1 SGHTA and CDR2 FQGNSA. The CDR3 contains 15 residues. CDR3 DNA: TGTGCCAGCAGCCTGGGACAGGCCGTTTATCAGCCCCAGCATTTT. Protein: CASSLGQAVYQPQHF. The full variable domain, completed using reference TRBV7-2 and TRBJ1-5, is GAGVSQSPSNKVTEKGKDVELRCDPISGHTALYWYRQSLGQGLEFLIYFQGNSAPDKSGLPSDRFSAERTGGSVSTLTIQRTQQEDSAVYLCASSLGQAVYQPQHFGDGTRLSIL.

CDR3 sequence (DNA): TGCGCCAGCAGCCGTCCGGGACTAGCGGGAGAGACCCAGTACTTC. Amino acid sequence: CASSRPGLAGETQYF. J is TRBJ2-5 and V is TRBV4-1; TRBD2 aligns across 12 bases. The CDR3 contains 15 residues. Germline V gene lookup returns CDR1 MGHRA and CDR2 YSYEKL. Trimming at V came to 4 bases and at J to 4 bases, leaving 4 bases not matched to a gene.

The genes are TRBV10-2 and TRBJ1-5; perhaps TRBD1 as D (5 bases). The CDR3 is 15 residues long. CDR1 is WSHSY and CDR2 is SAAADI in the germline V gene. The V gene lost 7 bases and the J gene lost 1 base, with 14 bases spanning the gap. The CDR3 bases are TGCGCCAGCACCGAGTGGAAGGGGAGCAATCAGCCCCAGCATTTT. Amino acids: CASTEWKGSNQPQHF.

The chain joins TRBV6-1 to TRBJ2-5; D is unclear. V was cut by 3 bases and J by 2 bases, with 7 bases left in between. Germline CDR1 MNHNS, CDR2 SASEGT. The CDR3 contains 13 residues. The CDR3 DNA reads TGTGCCAGCAGTGAGCAACAGCAAGAGACCCAGTACTTC. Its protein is CASSEQQQETQYF.

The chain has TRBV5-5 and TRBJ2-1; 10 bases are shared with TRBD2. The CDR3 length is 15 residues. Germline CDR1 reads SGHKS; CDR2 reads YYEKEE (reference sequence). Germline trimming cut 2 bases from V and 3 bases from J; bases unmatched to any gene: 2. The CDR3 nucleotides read TGTGCCAGCAGCTTATGGACTAGCGGCTACAATGAGCAGTTCTTC. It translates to CASSLWTSGYNEQFF.

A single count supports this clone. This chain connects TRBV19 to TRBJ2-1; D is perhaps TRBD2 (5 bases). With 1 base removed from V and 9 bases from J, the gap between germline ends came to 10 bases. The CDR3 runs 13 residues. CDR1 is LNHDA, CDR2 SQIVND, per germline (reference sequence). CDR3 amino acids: CASSIAPRGEQFF. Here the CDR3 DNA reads TGTGCCAGTAGTATAGCCCCTCGGGGTGAGCAGTTCTTC.

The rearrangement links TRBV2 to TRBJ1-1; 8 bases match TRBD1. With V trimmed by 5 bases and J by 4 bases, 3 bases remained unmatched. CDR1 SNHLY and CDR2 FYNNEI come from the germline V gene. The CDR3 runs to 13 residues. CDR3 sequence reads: CASSRDRGTEAFF. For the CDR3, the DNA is TGTGCCAGCAGTAGAGACAGGGGCACTGAAGCTTTCTTT.

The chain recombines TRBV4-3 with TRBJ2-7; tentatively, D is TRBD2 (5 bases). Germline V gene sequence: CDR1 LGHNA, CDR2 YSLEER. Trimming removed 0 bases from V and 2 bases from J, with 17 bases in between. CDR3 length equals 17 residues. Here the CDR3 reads CASSQDNSRGTAYEQYF. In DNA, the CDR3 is TGCGCCAGCAGCCAAGATAATTCACGGGGAACAGCCTACGAGCAGTACTTC.

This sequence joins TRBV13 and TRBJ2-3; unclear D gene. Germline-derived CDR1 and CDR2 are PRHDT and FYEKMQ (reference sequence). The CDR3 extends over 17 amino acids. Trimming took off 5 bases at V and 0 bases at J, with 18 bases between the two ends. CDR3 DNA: TGTGCCAGCAGCCGCTTGGTCGGGTTTACTAGCACAGATACGCAGTATTTT. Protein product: CASSRLVGFTSTDTQYF.

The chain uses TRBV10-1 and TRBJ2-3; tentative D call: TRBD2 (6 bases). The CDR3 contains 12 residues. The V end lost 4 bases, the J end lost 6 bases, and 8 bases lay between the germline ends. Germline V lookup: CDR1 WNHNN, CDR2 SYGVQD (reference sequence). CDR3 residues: CASSVGGDTQYF. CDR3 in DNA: TGCGCCAGCAGTGTTGGGGGGGATACGCAGTATTTT.

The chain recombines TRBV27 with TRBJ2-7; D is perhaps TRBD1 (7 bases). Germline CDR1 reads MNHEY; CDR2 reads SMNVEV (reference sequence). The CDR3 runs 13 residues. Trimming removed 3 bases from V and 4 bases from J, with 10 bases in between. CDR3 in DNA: TGTGCCAGCAGTTTGGGGGGACAGTACGAGCAGTACTTC. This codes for CASSLGGQYEQYF.

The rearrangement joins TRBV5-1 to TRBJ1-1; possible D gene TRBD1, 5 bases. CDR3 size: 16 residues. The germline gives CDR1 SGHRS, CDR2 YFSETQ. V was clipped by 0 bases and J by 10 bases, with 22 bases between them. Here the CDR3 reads CASSLAEGAGSLAAFF. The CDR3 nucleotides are TGCGCCAGCAGCTTGGCCGAAGGGGCAGGGTCACTAGCAGCTTTCTTT.

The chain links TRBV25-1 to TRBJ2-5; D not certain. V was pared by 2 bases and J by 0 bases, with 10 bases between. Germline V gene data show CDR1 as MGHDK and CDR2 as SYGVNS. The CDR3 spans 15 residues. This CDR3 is CASSERVLNQETQYF. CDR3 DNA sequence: TGTGCCAGCAGTGAAAGAGTACTGAACCAAGAGACCCAGTACTTC.

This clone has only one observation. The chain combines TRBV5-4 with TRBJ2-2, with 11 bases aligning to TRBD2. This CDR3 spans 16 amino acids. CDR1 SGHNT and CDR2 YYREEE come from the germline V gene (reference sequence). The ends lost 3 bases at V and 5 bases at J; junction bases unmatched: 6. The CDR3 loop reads CASSSSGGRGTGELFF. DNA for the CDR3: TGTGCCAGCAGCTCTAGCGGGGGGCGGGGGACCGGGGAGCTGTTTTTT.

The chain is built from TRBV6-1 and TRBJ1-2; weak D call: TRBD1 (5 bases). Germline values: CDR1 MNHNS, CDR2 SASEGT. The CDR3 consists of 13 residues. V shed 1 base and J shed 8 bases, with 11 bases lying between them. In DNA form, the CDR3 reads TGTGCCAGCAGTGAAGTGGAGGGGCTGGGCTACACCTTC. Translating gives CASSEVEGLGYTF.

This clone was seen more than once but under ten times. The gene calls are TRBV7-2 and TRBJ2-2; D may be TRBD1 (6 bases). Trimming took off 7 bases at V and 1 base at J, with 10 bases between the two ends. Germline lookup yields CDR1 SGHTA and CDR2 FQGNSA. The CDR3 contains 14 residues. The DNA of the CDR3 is TGTGCCAGCACCTGGACAGTGAACACCGGGGAGCTGTTTTTT. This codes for CASTWTVNTGELFF.

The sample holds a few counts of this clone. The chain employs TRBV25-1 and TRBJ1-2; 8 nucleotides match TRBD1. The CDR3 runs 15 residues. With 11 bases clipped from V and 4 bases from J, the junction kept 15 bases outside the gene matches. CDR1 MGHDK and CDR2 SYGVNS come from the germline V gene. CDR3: CAAQNSRGQGYGYTF. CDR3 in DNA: TGTGCCGCACAGAACTCCAGGGGGCAGGGCTATGGCTACACCTTC.

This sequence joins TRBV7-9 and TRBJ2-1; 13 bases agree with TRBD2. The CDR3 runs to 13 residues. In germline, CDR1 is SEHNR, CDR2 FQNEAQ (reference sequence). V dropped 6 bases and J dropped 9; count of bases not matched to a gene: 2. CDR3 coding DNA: TGTGCCAGCAGACTAGCGGGGGGGATTGAGCAGTTCTTC. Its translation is CASRLAGGIEQFF.

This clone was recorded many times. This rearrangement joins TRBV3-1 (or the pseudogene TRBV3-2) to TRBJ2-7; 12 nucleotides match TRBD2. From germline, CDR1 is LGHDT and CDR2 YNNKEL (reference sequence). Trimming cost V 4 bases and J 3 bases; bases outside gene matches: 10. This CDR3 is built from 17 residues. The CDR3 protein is CASSPAGVLAGGYEQYF. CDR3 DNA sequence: TGTGCCAGCAGCCCCGCGGGGGTACTAGCGGGGGGCTACGAGCAGTACTTC.

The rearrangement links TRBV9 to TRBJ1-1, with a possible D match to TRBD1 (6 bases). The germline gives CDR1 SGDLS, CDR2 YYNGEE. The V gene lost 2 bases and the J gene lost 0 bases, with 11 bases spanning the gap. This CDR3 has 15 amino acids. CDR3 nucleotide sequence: TGTGCCAGCAGCGTTGAACAGGGAATGAACACTGAAGCTTTCTTT. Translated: CASSVEQGMNTEAFF.

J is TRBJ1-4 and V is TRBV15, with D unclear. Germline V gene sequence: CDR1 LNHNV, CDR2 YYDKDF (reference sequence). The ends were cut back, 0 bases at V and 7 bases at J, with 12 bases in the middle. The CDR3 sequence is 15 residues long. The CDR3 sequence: CATSRDPNGGEKLFF. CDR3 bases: TGTGCCACCAGCAGAGATCCAAACGGTGGTGAAAAACTGTTTTTT. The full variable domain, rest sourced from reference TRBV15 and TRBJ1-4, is DAMVIQNPRYQVTQFGKPVTLSCSQTLNHNVMYWYQQKSSQAPKLLFHYYDKDFNNEADTPDNFQSRRPNTSFCFLDIRSPGLGDTAMYLCATSRDPNGGEKLFFGSGTQLSVL.

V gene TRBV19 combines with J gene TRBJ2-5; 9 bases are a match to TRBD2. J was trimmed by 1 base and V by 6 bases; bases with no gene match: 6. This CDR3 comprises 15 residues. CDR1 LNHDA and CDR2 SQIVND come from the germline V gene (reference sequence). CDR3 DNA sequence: TGTGCCAGTAGGGCGAGACTAGCGGTCCAAGAGACCCAGTACTTC. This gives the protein CASRARLAVQETQYF.

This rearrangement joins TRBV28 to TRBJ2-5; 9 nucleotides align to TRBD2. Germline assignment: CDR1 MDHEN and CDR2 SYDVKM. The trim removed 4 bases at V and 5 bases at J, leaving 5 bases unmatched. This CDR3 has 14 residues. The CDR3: CASSYVAGVETQYF. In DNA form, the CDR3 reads TGTGCCAGCAGTTATGTAGCGGGAGTGGAGACCCAGTACTTC.

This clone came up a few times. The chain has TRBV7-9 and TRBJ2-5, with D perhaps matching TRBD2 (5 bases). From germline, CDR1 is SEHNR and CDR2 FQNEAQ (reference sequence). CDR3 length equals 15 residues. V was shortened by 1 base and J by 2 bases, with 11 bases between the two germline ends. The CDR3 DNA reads TGTGCCAGCAGCTTAGACTACCCGGGGCAAGAGACCCAGTACTTC. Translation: CASSLDYPGQETQYF.